Below, one TCR beta chain is given with its context. This clone was detected only once. What antigen it recognizes has not been identified. Base quality data are lacking; no much larger clone is found one base away. The sample's time point label is to be understood as: about 28 days (+/-7) after the second vaccine dose. AZD1222 recipients with second doses at about 4 weeks or about 12 weeks were pooled, because spike-specific TCR depth and breadth did not differ between schedules. Vaccinee samples came from UK trials COV001 and COV002, including a single-blind randomized controlled phase 2/3 trial of AZD1222 (ChAdOx1 nCoV-19) in healthy adults. Trial participant PBMC samples were collected at day 0 and day 28 after the second dose for TCRbeta chain sequencing. This sample is drawn from a study of T cell responses to AZD1222 COVID-19 vaccine (dated by TCRdb to the early 2020s). Broadly, across the study: TCR sequencing was performed for roughly 250 trial participants, of whom some 200 were given two doses of AZD1222 and roughly 25 were given two doses of MenACWY control vaccine. Trial participants were enrolled by age into 18-55, 56-69 and 70-plus year subgroups, with around 150, 28 and 57 TCR-sequenced participants respectively.

Measured from the cysteine to the phenylalanine, the CDR3 is 16 residues long. Only the CDR3 region is kept as DNA, spanning 48 bases read in frame from base 1. The junction shows trimming of 3 bases on V and 1 base on J, and the gene matches do not reach 7 bases of it. CDR1 and CDR2, looked up from the germline V gene (reference sequence), are LGHDT and YNNKEL. Findings and caveats that apply to the study as a whole: Participants were mostly white British, with more females than males. The authors suggested clonal diversity may have been underestimated. Only a handful of AZD1222 recipients were SARS-CoV-2 seropositive at baseline, limiting conclusions about previously exposed vaccinees. In the small 56-69-year group, the increase in depth fell short of significance, most likely because of low power. Because no day 14 peak-response samples were available, the repertoires could be characterized only after the peak T cell response. Epitopes outside the regions mutated in the B.1.351 and B.1.1.7 variants were reportedly recognized by nearly half of the unique spike-specific TCRs. The vaccine-associated CD4 TCRs covered the entire spike protein, and the dominant responses fell in regions 160-218 and 743-854. Spike-specific TCR breadth and depth rose significantly after two AZD1222 doses compared with day 0 and with MenACWY recipients.

The CDR3 regions of human TCRbeta chains were analyzed by immunosequencing. Turning to the authors' computational methods: TCRs in the repertoires were compared against a reference library of SARS-CoV-2-specific TCRs that had been generated with the MIRA antigen-specificity platform. Breadth was defined as the fraction of unique TCRs that were SARS-CoV-2-associated, and depth was defined as the fraction of total T cells that were SARS-CoV-2-associated. Using the MIRA data, each spike-specific TCR was mapped to the spike region that the TCR reacts to and placed in a CD4 or CD8 class. Log10-transformed breadth and depth values were compared by one-way ANOVA with Sidak's multiple comparisons tests. The clones in this table, taken by TCRdb from immuneACCESS, are in-frame only. Not every clone is retained; where verified, under half of the shortfall comes from an unresolved V gene, and the cause of the rest is unknown. That table furnishes V, J and clone size, whereas the DNA furnished D and trimming. Here the sample has 100,000 to 150,000 clones; around 92% occur a single time. The biggest ten clones account for about 1.9% of the sample.

Sequencing was performed on peripheral blood, taken 28 days after the second AZD1222 dose. The sequence came from an adult who received the AZD1222 COVID-19 vaccine. The V and J segments used are TRBV3-1 (or the pseudogene TRBV3-2) and TRBJ2-3; a stretch of 7 junction bases matches TRBD2. The encoded CDR3 is CASSHSGSSGTDTQYF. Read as DNA, the sequence is TGTGCCAGCAGCCATAGCGGGTCTAGTGGCACAGATACGCAGTATTTT.